These 26 T cell receptor beta chains were all obtained from the same sample, sequenced in a study of vaccination effects on CD4 cells after COVID-19. Culture proceeded for approximately nine days, and CD4+ T cells were then isolated. No antigens are known for them. The assay was immunoSEQ multiplex PCR, and TCRdb's table has in-frame clones only and misses some. The table shows approximately 37,000 clones, with approximately 72% occurring only once. The specimen comprised CD4+ T cells from PBMCs cultured without peptide, sampled before COVID-19 vaccination. These TCRs come from a human donor who received a COVID-19 vaccine.

The chain joins TRBV3-1 (or the pseudogene TRBV3-2) to TRBJ2-5, with 7 nucleotides matching TRBD2. The CDR3 is made up of 15 amino acids. V was pared by 2 bases and J by 5 bases, with 8 bases of the junction left unmatched. Germline CDR1 and CDR2: LGHDT and YNNKEL (reference sequence). The CDR3 region is CASSQFAGAVETQYF. CDR3 nucleotides: TGTGCCAGCAGCCAATTCGCGGGAGCGGTGGAGACCCAGTACTTC.

The chain is built from TRBV6-4 and TRBJ2-1, with TRBD2 identical over 8 bases. CDR1 is MRHNA, CDR2 SNTAGT, per germline. There are 14 residues in the CDR3. V lost 3 bases and J lost 6; bases outside the gene matches: 4. The CDR3 loop reads CASSEAGVGNEQFF. CDR3 bases: TGTGCCAGCAGTGAAGCGGGAGTGGGCAATGAGCAGTTCTTC.

The gene calls are TRBV5-1 and TRBJ2-3; 13 positions match TRBD2. The CDR3 contains 18 residues. The V gene end was trimmed by 2 bases and the J gene end by 2 bases; junction bases not matched to a gene: 8. Germline V gene sequence: CDR1 SGHRS, CDR2 YFSETQ. The CDR3 is CASSFQWTSGSITDTQYF. The CDR3 nucleotides are TGCGCCAGCAGCTTTCAATGGACTAGCGGGAGCATCACAGATACGCAGTATTTT.

The CDR3 DNA reads as TGTGCCAGCAGCCGTCCCGGTTGGGCGCAGTATTTT. This encodes CASSRPGWAQYF. This sequence joins TRBV27 and TRBJ2-3; D is ambiguous. CDR3 length: 12 residues. The V end was cut by 6 bases, the J end by 10 bases, with 14 bases between. In germline, CDR1 is MNHEY, CDR2 SMNVEV (reference sequence).

V gene TRBV12-5 combines with J gene TRBJ2-3; D might be TRBD1 or TRBD2, each matching 5 bases. The CDR3 is 14 residues long. The V gene's germline CDR1 is LGHNT and CDR2 FRNRAP. V was shortened by 6 bases and J by 7 bases, with 17 bases between the two germline ends. The CDR3 here is CASGAMGVANTQYF. The CDR3, as DNA: TGTGCTAGTGGCGCCATGGGGGTAGCGAATACGCAGTATTTT.

Only a few counts were recorded for this clone. The chain uses TRBV3-1 (or the pseudogene TRBV3-2) and TRBJ1-4; 10 nucleotides agree with TRBD1. Unmatched junction bases numbered 8, after V lost 2 bases and J lost 8 bases. Germline V gene lookup returns CDR1 LGHDT and CDR2 YNNKEL (reference sequence). The CDR3 contains 16 residues. CDR3 DNA sequence: TGTGCCAGCAGCCAACGCCCCGGGACAGGGGTCGAAAAACTGTTTTTT. Translation: CASSQRPGTGVEKLFF.

J is TRBJ1-1 and V is TRBV29-1; unclear D gene. From germline, CDR1 is SQVTM and CDR2 ANQGSEA. V shed 8 bases and J shed 1 base, with 14 bases lying between them. The CDR3 totals 13 residues. CDR3 DNA: TGCAGCCAATCCTACGTGGGGAACACTGAAGCTTTCTTT. Amino acid sequence: CSQSYVGNTEAFF.

The rearrangement links TRBV5-8 to TRBJ2-7; D is unresolved. Germline V gives CDR1 SGHTS, CDR2 YDEGEE. This CDR3 is built from 15 residues. Trimming pared 1 base from V and 3 bases from J, leaving 14 bases between. In DNA form, the CDR3 reads TGTGCCAGCAGCTTGCGTCCGTATACCAGCTACGAGCAGTACTTC. It specifies CASSLRPYTSYEQYF.

The chain carries TRBV18 and TRBJ2-1; 7 positions agree with TRBD1. Looked up from germline, CDR1 is KGHSH and CDR2 is LQKENI. The CDR3 covers 14 residues. With 3 bases clipped from V and 3 bases from J, the junction kept 2 bases outside the gene matches. This CDR3 reads CASSPAGGYNEQFF. CDR3 sequence (DNA): TGTGCCAGCTCACCGGCAGGGGGCTACAATGAGCAGTTCTTC.

The chain has TRBV18 and TRBJ1-1, with 9 bases lining up with TRBD1. The CDR3 totals 17 residues. The V gene's germline CDR1 is KGHSH and CDR2 LQKENI. V shed 3 bases, J shed 0 bases, and the junction held 8 bases outside the gene matches. The chain's CDR3 is CASSPGTGGRLNTEAFF. CDR3 DNA: TGTGCCAGCTCACCGGGAACAGGGGGCCGCCTGAACACTGAAGCTTTCTTT.

This clone was counted a single time. This chain links TRBV6-5 with TRBJ2-1, with 7 bases identical to TRBD2. The germline V gene encodes CDR1 MNHEY and CDR2 SVGAGI. The V segment lost 8 bases and the J segment 7 bases; nucleotides outside the gene matches: 11. The CDR3 runs to 14 residues. CDR3 in amino acids: CASLPGSGRNEQFF. The CDR3 region has the DNA TGTGCCAGCCTTCCCGGGTCCGGGAGGAATGAGCAGTTCTTC.

This clone was counted between two and nine times. This chain joins TRBV7-9 and TRBJ1-2, with 7 bases aligning to TRBD1. Losses at the gene ends were 5 bases for V and 7 bases for J; bases not matched to a gene: 7. Germline lookup yields CDR1 SEHNR and CDR2 FQNEAQ (reference sequence). The CDR3 spans 13 residues. CDR3 coding DNA: TGTGCCAGCAGCCGGGGAGGGGGCTTTGGCTACACCTTC. Translation gives CASSRGGGFGYTF.

V and J are TRBV18 and TRBJ2-1; 12 bases are shared with TRBD2. Germline lookup yields CDR1 KGHSH and CDR2 LQKENI. The V and J ends lost 3 bases and 3 bases, in that order; junction bases with no gene match: 18. The length of the CDR3 is 21 residues. CDR3 DNA sequence: TGTGCCAGCTCACCCGACACAAATCTAGCGGGGGGGCGGAATTTCTACAATGAGCAGTTCTTC. Its translation: CASSPDTNLAGGRNFYNEQFF.

The V gene is TRBV10-1, the J gene TRBJ2-1; TRBD2 matches at 7 bases. The CDR3 loop spans 14 amino acids. V shed 4 bases, J shed 9 bases, and the junction held 9 bases outside the gene matches. Germline assignment: CDR1 WNHNN and CDR2 SYGVQD (reference sequence). The CDR3 spells CASSVRRTSREQFF. Here the CDR3 DNA reads TGCGCCAGCAGTGTCCGGCGGACTAGTCGTGAGCAGTTCTTC.

V usage is TRBV7-2 and J usage is TRBJ1-2, with a possible D match to TRBD1 (6 bases). The CDR3 covers 15 residues. V shed 4 bases and J shed 0 bases, with 12 bases lying between them. In germline, CDR1 is SGHTA, CDR2 FQGNSA. The CDR3 DNA is TGTGCCAGCAGCTCCGCTACAGGGTCTAACTATGGCTACACCTTC. Residues: CASSSATGSNYGYTF.

This chain links TRBV6-6 with TRBJ1-1; no definite D call. The CDR3 spans 11 residues. Germline-derived CDR1 and CDR2 are MNHNY and SVGAGI (reference sequence). V lost 2 bases to trimming and J lost 10 bases, with 8 bases between them. The CDR3 sequence is CASSYAVGAFF. CDR3 in DNA: TGTGCCAGCAGTTACGCGGTCGGAGCTTTCTTT.

This clone was found a few times. Other DNA sequences within the sample encode an identical CDR3. The V call is TRBV2, the J call TRBJ2-2; 8 nucleotides align to TRBD1. The CDR3 has 15 residues. From germline, CDR1 is SNHLY and CDR2 FYNNEI. Trimming cost V 6 bases and J 1 base; bases outside gene matches: 4. The CDR3 DNA reads TGTGCCAGCAGCCGGGACAGGCTGAACACCGGGGAGCTGTTTTTT. Protein product: CASSRDRLNTGELFF.

This chain links TRBV6-6 with TRBJ2-7; unclear D gene. CDR3 length: 12 residues. V dropped 3 bases and J dropped 0 bases, with 3 bases sitting between them. The germline CDR1 and CDR2 sequences are MNHNY and SVGAGI (reference sequence). The CDR3 nucleotides are TGTGCCAGCAGTTATAGCTCCTACGAGCAGTACTTC. Its translation: CASSYSSYEQYF.

This clone has a single count. The rearrangement joins TRBV9 to TRBJ1-2; TRBD1 agrees at 7 bases. The CDR3 extends over 14 amino acids. Unmatched junction bases numbered 1, after V lost 0 bases and J lost 2 bases. CDR1 SGDLS and CDR2 YYNGEE come from the germline V gene. The CDR3 DNA reads as TGTGCCAGCAGCGTAGGGACAGGAAACTATGGCTACACCTTC. Translation: CASSVGTGNYGYTF. Based on the CDR3 plus reference TRBV9 and TRBJ1-2, the full variable domain is DSGVTQTPKHLITATGQRVTLRCSPRSGDLSVYWYQQSLDQGLQFLIQYYNGEERAKGNILERFSAQQFPDLHSELNLSSLELGDSALYFCASSVGTGNYGYTFGSGTRLTVV.

The V and J genes are TRBV30 and TRBJ2-3; 12 bases line up with TRBD2. Germline V gene sequence: CDR1 GTSNPN, CDR2 SVGIG (reference sequence). V lost 5 bases, J lost 6 bases, and 12 bases stayed unmatched. The CDR3 is 16 amino acids. The CDR3 protein is CAWHHLAGGFLDTQYF. The CDR3 DNA reads TGTGCCTGGCACCACCTAGCGGGAGGGTTCTTGGATACGCAGTATTTT.

This chain joins TRBV24-1 and TRBJ1-6, with 9 bases lining up with TRBD1. The CDR3 sequence is 17 residues long. Trimming at V came to 6 bases and at J to 1 base, leaving 6 bases not matched to a gene. Germline CDR1 reads KGHDR; CDR2 reads SFDVKD. The CDR3 loop is CATSQGQGQSYNSPLHF. CDR3 bases: TGTGCCACCAGTCAAGGACAGGGGCAATCCTATAATTCACCCCTCCACTTT.

The rearrangement uses TRBV6-4 and TRBJ2-1; possibly TRBD2 for D (5 bases). V dropped 2 bases and J dropped 3 bases, with 5 bases sitting between them. Germline values: CDR1 MRHNA, CDR2 SNTAGT. The CDR3 loop spans 13 amino acids. Written as DNA, the CDR3 is TGTGCCAGCAGTGACCGGGACTACAATGAGCAGTTCTTC. Translated, it gives CASSDRDYNEQFF.

The CDR3 spells CASSSGLAGAGELFF. The CDR3 DNA sequence: TGTGCCAGCAGCTCCGGACTAGCAGGGGCCGGGGAGCTGTTTTTT. The V gene is TRBV5-4, the J gene TRBJ2-2; TRBD2 aligns across 8 bases. Germline V gene sequence: CDR1 SGHNT, CDR2 YYREEE (reference sequence). The ends lost 3 bases at V and 6 bases at J; junction bases unmatched: 7. This CDR3 has 15 residues. Complete variable domain (other parts from reference TRBV5-4 and TRBJ2-2): ETGVTQSPTHLIKTRGQQVTLRCSSQSGHNTVSWYQQALGQGPQFIFQYYREEENGRGNFPPRFSGLQFPNYSSELNVNALELDDSALYLCASSSGLAGAGELFFGEGSRLTVL.

The J gene is TRBJ1-2, the V gene TRBV6-5, with 7 nucleotides matching TRBD1. The CDR3 spans 14 residues. Losses at the gene ends were 6 bases for V and 4 bases for J; bases not matched to a gene: 8. Germline CDR1 is MNHEY and CDR2 is SVGAGI. This CDR3 reads CASRDRDRVYGYTF. In nucleotides, the CDR3 is TGTGCCAGCAGAGACCGAGACAGGGTCTATGGCTACACCTTC.

V usage is TRBV6-5 and J usage is TRBJ1-1; 7 nucleotides align to TRBD1. The germline V gene has CDR1 MNHEY and CDR2 SVGAGI. The CDR3 extends over 16 amino acids. V trimming: 2 bases; J trimming: 4 bases; junction bases outside the gene matches: 10. The CDR3 region has the DNA TGTGCCAGCAGTTACCGGGCCCTCGACAGGGCCACTGAAGCTTTCTTT. Protein sequence: CASSYRALDRATEAFF.

There are a few counts of this clone. The chain carries TRBV4-2 and TRBJ2-1; 7 bases map to TRBD2. CDR1 and CDR2 from the germline V gene are LGHNA and YNFKEQ. Germline trimming cut 4 bases from V and 4 bases from J; bases unmatched to any gene: 10. The CDR3 runs to 16 residues. In DNA, the CDR3 is TGTGCCAGCAGCCCTCGGTCTAGCGGAGCTTACAATGAGCAGTTCTTC. Translated: CASSPRSSGAYNEQFF.